The source of this TCR beta chain is a study of T cells in localized non-small cell lung cancer. Findings and caveats of the study: A median of around 60 clones ranked among the top 100 in tumor appeared in adjacent lung. Sequencing was restricted to one tumor region; therefore, heterogeneity remains possible. Uninvolved adjacent lung had more T cell clonality than any other tissue, topping tumor. Longer survival (overall) was linked to higher T cell density in blood.

The table came from immunoSEQ multiplex PCR; TCRdb's copy has only in-frame clones and leaves some out. This table has about 21,000 clones, 65% to 85% appearing once. Details on this clone: Its specificity is unknown.

V dropped 0 bases and J dropped 0 bases, with 6 bases sitting between them. The germline V gene has CDR1 SGHRS and CDR2 YFSETQ. The CDR3 has 14 amino acids. The starting material was peripheral blood, obtained before any cancer treatment. The chain combines TRBV5-1 with TRBJ1-1; maybe TRBD1 (5 bases). The TCR originated in a man aged 40-75 years with stage I lung adenocarcinoma. CDR3 sequence reads: CASSLGQMNTEAFF. Written as DNA, the CDR3 is TGCGCCAGCAGCTTGGGACAGATGAACACTGAAGCTTTCTTT.